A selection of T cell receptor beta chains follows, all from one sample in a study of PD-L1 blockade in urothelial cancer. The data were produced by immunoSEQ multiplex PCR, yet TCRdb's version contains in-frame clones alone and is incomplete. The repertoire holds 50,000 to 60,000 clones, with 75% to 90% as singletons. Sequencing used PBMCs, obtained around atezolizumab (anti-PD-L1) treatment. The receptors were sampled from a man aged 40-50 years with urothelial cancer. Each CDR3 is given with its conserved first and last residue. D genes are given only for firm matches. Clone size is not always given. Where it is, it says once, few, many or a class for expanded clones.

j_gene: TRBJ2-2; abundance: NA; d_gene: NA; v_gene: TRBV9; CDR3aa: CANSLYTGELFF; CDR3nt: TGTGCCAACTCCCTTTACACCGGGGAGCTGTTTTTT
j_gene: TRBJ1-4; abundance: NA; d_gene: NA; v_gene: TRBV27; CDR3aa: CASSRGQHEKLFF; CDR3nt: TGTGCCAGCAGTCGCGGACAGCATGAAAAACTGTTTTTT
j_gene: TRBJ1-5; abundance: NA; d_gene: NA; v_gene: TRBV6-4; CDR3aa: CASRRGNQPQHF; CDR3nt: TGTGCCAGTCGTAGGGGGAATCAGCCCCAGCATTTT
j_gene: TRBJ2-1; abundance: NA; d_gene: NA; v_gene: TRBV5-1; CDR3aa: CASTPTGSSYNEQFF; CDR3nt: TGCGCCAGCACGCCTACAGGCAGCTCCTACAATGAGCAGTTCTTC
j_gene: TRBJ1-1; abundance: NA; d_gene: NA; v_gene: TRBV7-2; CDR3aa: CASSLVGHTEAFF; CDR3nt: TGTGCCAGCAGCTTAGTGGGCCACACTGAAGCTTTCTTT
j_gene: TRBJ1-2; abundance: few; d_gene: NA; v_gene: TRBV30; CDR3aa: CALTTDGYTF; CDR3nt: TGTGCCTTGACAACCGATGGCTACACCTTC
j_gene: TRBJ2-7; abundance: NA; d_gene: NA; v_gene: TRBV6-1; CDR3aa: CASNSNYEQYF; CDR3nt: TGTGCCAGCAATTCAAACTACGAGCAGTACTTC
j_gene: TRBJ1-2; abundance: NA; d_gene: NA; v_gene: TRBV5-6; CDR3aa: CASSLREGYTF; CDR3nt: TGTGCCAGCAGCTTAAGGGAGGGCTACACCTTC
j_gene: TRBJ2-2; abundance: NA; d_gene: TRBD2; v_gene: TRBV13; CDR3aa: CASSAATPLAGGTGELFF; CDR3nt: TGTGCCAGCAGCGCTGCCACCCCACTAGCGGGAGGAACCGGGGAGCTGTTTTTT
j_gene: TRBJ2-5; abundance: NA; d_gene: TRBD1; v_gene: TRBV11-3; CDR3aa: CASSLGQGVGETQYF; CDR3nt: TGTGCCAGCAGCCTCGGACAGGGGGTGGGAGAGACCCAGTACTTC
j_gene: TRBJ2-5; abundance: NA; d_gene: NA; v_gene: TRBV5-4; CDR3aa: CASSTGTFQETQYF; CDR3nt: TGTGCCAGCAGCACGGGGACTTTCCAAGAGACCCAGTACTTC
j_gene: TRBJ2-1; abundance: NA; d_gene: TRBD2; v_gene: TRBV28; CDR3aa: CASSTVSGGYNEQFF; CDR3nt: TGTGCCAGCAGCACCGTTAGCGGGGGATACAATGAGCAGTTCTTC
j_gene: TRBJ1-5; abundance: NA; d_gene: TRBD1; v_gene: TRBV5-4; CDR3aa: CASSGGWNQPQHF; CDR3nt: TGTGCCAGCTCAGGGGGCTGGAATCAGCCCCAGCATTTT
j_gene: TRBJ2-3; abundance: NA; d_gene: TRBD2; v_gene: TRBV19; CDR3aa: CASRTSGTDTQYF; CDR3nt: TGTGCCAGCAGGACTAGCGGCACAGATACGCAGTATTTT
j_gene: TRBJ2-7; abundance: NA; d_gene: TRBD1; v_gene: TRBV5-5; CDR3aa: CASSQTGTGAYEQYF; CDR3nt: TGTGCCAGCAGCCAAACCGGGACAGGGGCCTACGAGCAGTACTTC
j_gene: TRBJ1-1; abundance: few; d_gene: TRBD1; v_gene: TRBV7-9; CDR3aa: CASSLYRGRGDTEAFF; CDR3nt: TGTGCCAGCAGTTTATACAGGGGGCGCGGGGACACTGAAGCTTTCTTT
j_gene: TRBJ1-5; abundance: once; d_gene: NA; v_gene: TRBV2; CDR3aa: CASSVGGGRDQPQHF; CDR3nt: TGTGCCAGCAGTGTAGGGGGGGGACGCGATCAGCCCCAGCATTTT
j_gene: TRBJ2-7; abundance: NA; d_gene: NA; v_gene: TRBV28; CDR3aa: CASSSDSSYEQYF; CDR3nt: TGTGCCAGCAGTTCCGATAGTAGTTACGAGCAGTACTTC
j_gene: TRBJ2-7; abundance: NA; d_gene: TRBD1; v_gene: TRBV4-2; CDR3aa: CASSPRTGTDEQYF; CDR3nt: TGTGCCAGCAGCCCACGGACAGGGACGGACGAGCAGTACTTC
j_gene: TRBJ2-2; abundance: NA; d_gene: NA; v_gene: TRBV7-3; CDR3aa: CASSYGGGELFF; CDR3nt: TGTGCCAGCAGCTACGGGGGAGGGGAGCTGTTTTTT
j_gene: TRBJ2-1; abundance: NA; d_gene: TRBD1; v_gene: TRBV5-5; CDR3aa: CASSFGQVAYNEQFF; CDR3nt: TGTGCCAGCAGCTTCGGACAGGTAGCCTACAATGAGCAGTTCTTC
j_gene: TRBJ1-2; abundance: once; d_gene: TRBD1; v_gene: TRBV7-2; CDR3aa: CASSTGVGVGGYTF; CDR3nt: TGTGCCAGCAGCACAGGGGTCGGGGTAGGAGGCTACACCTTC
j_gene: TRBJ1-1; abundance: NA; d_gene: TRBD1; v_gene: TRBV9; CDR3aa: CASSVDPGTGLKTEAFF; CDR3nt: TGTGCCAGCAGCGTAGACCCCGGGACAGGGCTTAAAACTGAAGCTTTCTTT
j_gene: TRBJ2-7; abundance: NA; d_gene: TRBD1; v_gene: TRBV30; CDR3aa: CAWSGTGTGSHEQYF; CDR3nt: TGTGCCTGGAGTGGAACCGGGACAGGGTCCCACGAGCAGTACTTC
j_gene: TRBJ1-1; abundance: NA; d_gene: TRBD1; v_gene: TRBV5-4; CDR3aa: CASRPGQGHNTEAFF; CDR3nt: TGTGCCAGCAGGCCCGGACAGGGTCATAACACTGAAGCTTTCTTT
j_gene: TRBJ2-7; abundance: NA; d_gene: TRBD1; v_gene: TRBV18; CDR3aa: CASSTGGTGNYEQYF; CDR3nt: TGTGCCAGCTCTACAGGGGGGACAGGGAACTACGAGCAGTACTTC
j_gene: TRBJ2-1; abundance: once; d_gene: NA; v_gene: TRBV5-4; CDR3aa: CASSLRRRDEQFF; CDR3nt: TGTGCCAGCAGCTTGCGACGGAGGGATGAGCAGTTCTTC
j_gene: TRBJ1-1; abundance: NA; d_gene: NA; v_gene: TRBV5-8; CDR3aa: CASSLVQEAFF; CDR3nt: TGTGCCAGCAGCTTGGTACAGGAAGCTTTCTTT
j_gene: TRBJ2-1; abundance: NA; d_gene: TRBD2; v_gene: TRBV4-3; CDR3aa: CASSQRLAGGGEQFF; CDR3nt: TGCGCCAGCAGCCAACGACTAGCGGGAGGGGGGGAGCAGTTCTTC
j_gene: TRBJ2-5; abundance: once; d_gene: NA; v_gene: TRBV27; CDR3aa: CASSSTPGLRRGTQYF; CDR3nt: TGTGCCAGCAGTTCAACTCCGGGACTCCGAAGGGGGACCCAGTACTTC
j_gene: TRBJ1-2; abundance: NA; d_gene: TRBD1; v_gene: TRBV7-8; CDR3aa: CASSLVPWDDRGNPNYGYTF; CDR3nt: TGTGCCAGCAGCTTAGTCCCCTGGGATGACAGGGGAAATCCTAACTATGGCTACACCTTC
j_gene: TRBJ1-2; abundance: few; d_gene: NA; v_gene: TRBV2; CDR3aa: CASKSGTNYGYTF; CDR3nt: TGTGCCAGCAAGTCAGGTACCAACTATGGCTACACCTTC
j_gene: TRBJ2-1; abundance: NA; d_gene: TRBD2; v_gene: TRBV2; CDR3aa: CASSVTSGSPNEQFF; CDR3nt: TGTGCCAGCAGCGTGACTAGCGGGAGCCCCAATGAGCAGTTCTTC
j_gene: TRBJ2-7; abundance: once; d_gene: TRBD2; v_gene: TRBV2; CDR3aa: CASSRGTSGSLEYF; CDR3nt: TGTGCCAGCAGTAGGGGGACTAGCGGGAGTCTAGAGTACTTC
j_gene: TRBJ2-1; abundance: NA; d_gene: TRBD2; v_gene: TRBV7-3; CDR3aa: CASSQRVLAGGGNEQFF; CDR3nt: TGTGCCAGCAGCCAAAGGGTACTAGCGGGAGGGGGAAATGAGCAGTTCTTC
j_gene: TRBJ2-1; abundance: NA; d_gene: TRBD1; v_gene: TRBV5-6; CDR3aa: CASSLMGQDEGEQFF; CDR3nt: TGTGCCAGCAGCTTAATGGGACAGGATGAGGGTGAGCAGTTCTTC
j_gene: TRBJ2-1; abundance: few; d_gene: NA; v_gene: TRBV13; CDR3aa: CASSLGFGMRNEQFF; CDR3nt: TGTGCCAGCAGCTTAGGGTTTGGCATGAGGAATGAGCAGTTCTTC
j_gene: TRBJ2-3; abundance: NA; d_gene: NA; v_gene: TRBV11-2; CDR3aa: CASSPGVKGTDTQYF; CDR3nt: TGTGCCAGCAGCCCAGGGGTTAAAGGCACAGATACGCAGTATTTT
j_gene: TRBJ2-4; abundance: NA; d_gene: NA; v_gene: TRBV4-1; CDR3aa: CASSREVRDSMGIQYF; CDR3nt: TGCGCCAGCAGCCGCGAAGTTCGGGACTCTATGGGCATTCAGTACTTC